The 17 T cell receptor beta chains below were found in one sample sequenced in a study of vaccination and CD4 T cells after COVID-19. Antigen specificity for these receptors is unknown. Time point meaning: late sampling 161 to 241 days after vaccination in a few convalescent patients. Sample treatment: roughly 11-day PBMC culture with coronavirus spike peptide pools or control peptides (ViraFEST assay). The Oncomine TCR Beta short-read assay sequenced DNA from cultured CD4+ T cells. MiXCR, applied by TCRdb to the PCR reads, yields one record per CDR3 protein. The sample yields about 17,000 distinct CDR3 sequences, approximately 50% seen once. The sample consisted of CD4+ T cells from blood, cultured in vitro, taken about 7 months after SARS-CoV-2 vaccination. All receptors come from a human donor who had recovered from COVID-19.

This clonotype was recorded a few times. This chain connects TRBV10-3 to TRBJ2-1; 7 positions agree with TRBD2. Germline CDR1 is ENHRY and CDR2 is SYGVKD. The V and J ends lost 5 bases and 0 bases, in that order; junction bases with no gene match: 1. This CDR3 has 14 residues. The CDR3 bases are TGTGCCATCAGTCGGACTAGCTCCTACAATGAGCAGTTCTTC. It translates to CAISRTSSYNEQFF.

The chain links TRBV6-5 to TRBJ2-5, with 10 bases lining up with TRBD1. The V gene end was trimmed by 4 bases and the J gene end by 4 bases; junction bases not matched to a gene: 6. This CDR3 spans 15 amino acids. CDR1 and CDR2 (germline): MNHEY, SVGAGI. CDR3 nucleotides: TGTGCCAGCAGTTGGACAGGGGGTACCCCAGAGACCCAGTACTTC. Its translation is CASSWTGGTPETQYF.

CDR3 nucleotides: TGTGCCAGCAGGTTGGGGGGGGATTCACCCCTCCACTTT. It specifies CASRLGGDSPLHF. V and J are TRBV27 and TRBJ1-6; a weak D match, TRBD1 (5 bases). The CDR3 sequence is 13 residues long. Germline V gene lookup returns CDR1 MNHEY and CDR2 SMNVEV (reference sequence). V dropped 6 bases and J dropped 8 bases, with 11 bases sitting between them.

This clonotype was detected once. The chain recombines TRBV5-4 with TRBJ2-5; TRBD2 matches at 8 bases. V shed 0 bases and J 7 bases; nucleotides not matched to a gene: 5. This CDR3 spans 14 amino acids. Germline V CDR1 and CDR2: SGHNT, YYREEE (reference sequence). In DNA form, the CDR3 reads TGTGCCAGCAGCTTGGACGGCCGGGGGGGGACCCAGTACTTC. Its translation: CASSLDGRGGTQYF.

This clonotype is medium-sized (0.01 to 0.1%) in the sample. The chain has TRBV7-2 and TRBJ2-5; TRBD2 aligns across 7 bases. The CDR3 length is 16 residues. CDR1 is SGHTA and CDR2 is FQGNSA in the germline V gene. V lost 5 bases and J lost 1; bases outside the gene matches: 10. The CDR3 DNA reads TGTGCCAGCAGCCCTCTCTCTAGCGGCCCCCAAGAGACCCAGTACTTC. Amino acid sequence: CASSPLSSGPQETQYF.

CDR3 bases: TGTGCCAGCAGCCAAGATGGAGCCAGCGGGGGGGATTACGAGCAGTACTTC. Translation gives CASSQDGASGGDYEQYF. The genes are TRBV4-2 and TRBJ2-7, with 10 bases that match TRBD2. Germline CDR1 LGHNA, CDR2 YNFKEQ. CDR3 length equals 17 residues. V was pared by 0 bases and J by 4 bases, with 9 bases of the junction left unmatched.

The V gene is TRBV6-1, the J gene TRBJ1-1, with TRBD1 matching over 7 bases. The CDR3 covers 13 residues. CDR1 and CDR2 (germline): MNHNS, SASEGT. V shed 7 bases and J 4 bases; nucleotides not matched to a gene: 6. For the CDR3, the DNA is TGTGCCAGCATCTCAGGGGGAGGCACTGAAGCTTTCTTT. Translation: CASISGGGTEAFF.

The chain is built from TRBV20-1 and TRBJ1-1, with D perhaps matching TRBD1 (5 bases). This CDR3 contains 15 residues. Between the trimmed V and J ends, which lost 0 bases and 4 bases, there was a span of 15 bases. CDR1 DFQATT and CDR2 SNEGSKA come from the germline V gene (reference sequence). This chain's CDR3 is CSARDSGGPGTEAFF. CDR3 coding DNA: TGCAGTGCTAGAGATTCCGGGGGACCAGGCACTGAAGCTTTCTTT.

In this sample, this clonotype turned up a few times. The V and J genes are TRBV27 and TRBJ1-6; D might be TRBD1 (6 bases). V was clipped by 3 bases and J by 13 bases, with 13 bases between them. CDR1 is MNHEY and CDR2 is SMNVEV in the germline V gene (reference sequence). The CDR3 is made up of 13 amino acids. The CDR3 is CASSFLPRGPLHF. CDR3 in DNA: TGTGCCAGCAGTTTCCTTCCGAGGGGGCCCCTCCACTTT.

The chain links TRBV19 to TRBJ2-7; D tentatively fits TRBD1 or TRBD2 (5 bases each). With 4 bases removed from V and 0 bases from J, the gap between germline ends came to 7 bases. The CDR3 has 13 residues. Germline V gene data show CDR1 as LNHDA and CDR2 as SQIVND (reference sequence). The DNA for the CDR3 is TGTGCCAGTAGTAGGGACGTCTCCTACGAGCAGTACTTC. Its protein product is CASSRDVSYEQYF.

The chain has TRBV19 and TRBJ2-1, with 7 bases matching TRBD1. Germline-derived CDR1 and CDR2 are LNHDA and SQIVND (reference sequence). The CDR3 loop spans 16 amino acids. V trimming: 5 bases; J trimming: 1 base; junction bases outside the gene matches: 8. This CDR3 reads CASSLPPGQSYNEQFF. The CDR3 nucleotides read TGTGCCAGTAGTCTCCCACCGGGACAGTCCTACAATGAGCAGTTCTTC.

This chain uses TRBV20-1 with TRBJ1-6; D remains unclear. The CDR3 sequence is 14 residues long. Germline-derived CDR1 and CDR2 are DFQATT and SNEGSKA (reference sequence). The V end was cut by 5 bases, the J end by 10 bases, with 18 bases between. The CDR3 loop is CSARSSGFWSPLHF. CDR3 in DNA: TGCAGTGCTCGGAGTAGTGGGTTTTGGTCACCCCTCCACTTT.

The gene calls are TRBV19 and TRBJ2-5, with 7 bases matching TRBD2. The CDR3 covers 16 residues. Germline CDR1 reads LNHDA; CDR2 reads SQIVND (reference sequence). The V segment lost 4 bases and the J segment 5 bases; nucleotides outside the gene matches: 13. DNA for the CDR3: TGTGCCAGTAGTAATATTCGCGGGGGAGGTCGGGAGACCCAGTACTTC. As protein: CASSNIRGGGRETQYF. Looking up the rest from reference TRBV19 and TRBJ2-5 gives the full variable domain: DGGITQSPKYLFRKEGQNVTLSCEQNLNHDAMYWYRQDPGQGLRLIYYSQIVNDFQKGDIAEGYSVSREKKESFPLTVTSAQKNPTAFYLCASSNIRGGGRETQYFGPGTRLLVL.

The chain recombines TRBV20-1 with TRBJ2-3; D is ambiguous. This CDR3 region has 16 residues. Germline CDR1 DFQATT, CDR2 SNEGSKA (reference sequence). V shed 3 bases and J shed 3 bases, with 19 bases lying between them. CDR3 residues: CSASLMSESLTDTQYF. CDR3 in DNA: TGCAGTGCTAGTCTGATGTCAGAGTCTCTGACAGATACGCAGTATTTT.

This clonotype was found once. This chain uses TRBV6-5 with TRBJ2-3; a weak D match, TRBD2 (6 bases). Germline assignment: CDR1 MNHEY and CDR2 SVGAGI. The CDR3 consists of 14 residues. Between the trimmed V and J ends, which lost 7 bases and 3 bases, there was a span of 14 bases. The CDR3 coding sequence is TGTGCCAGCAAGTTACTAGCAGGGACAGATACGCAGTATTTT. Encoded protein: CASKLLAGTDTQYF.

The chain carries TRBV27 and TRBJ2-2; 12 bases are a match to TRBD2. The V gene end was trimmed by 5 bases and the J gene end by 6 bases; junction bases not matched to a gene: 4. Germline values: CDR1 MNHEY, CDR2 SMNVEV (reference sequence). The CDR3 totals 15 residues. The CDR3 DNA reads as TGTGCCAGCAGTCAACTAGCGGGGGGCGCCGGGGAGCTGTTTTTT. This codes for CASSQLAGGAGELFF.

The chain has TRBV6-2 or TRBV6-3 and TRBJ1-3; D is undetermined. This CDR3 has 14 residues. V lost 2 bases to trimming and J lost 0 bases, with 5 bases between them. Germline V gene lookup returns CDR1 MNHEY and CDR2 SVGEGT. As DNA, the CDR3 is TGTGCCAGCAGTTACACCCGCTCTGGAAACACCATATATTTT. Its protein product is CASSYTRSGNTIYF.